This TCR beta chain was retrieved from a study of CD8+ T cells in alopecia areata. In this sample, this clone turned up a few times. Gene names follow the mouse nomenclature. The read is 4 residues too short to cover the CDR3 end, so that end is filled in from the germline J gene. Sequencing relied on a cDNA template that was reverse transcribed from extracted RNA. Repertoires were generated with immunoSEQ multiplex PCR, while TCRdb's copy carries only in-frame clones and drops some. Reported are about 120,000 clones, none seen only once; the ten largest carry about 18%. V dropped 1 base and J dropped 1 base, with 7 bases sitting between them. The CDR3 totals 14 residues. In germline, CDR1 is SGHSA, CDR2 FRNQAP.

The sequencing input was lesional skin. This TCR derives from a C3H/HeJ mouse with alopecia areata. For the strain, the MHC haplotype given is H2-k. The chain links TRBV16 to TRBJ1-1, with D maybe TRBD1 (6 bases). The CDR3: CASSLGDKNTEVFF. The CDR3 DNA, read in part, is TGTGCAAGCAGCTTAGGGGACAAAAACACA.